The 26 T cell receptor beta chains below all came from one sample that was sequenced in a study of blood T cell repertoires in COVID-19. This table comes from immunoSEQ multiplex PCR, and its TCRdb copy is limited to in-frame clones, with some not included. The sample carries approximately 350,000 clones, roughly 87% recorded once. The specimen was PBMCs or T cells enriched from blood (not recorded which). The receptor set was obtained from a woman aged 25-40 years who had recovered from COVID-19.

This sequence joins TRBV3-1 (or the pseudogene TRBV3-2) and TRBJ2-1, with D possibly matching TRBD2 (5 bases). Trimming pared 1 base from V and 8 bases from J, leaving 12 bases between. Germline loops: CDR1 LGHDT, CDR2 YNNKEL (reference sequence). The CDR3 sequence is 14 residues long. CDR3: CASSQGGFIDEQFF. The CDR3 nucleotides are TGTGCCAGCAGCCAAGGAGGGTTTATCGATGAGCAGTTCTTC.

V usage is TRBV27 and J usage is TRBJ2-2; D unresolved. The CDR3 loop spans 15 amino acids. Germline V gene sequence: CDR1 MNHEY, CDR2 SMNVEV (reference sequence). V was pared by 1 base and J by 5 bases, with 11 bases between. This CDR3 reads CASSLYPSTTGELFF. For the CDR3, the DNA is TGTGCCAGCAGTTTATACCCGTCGACAACCGGGGAGCTGTTTTTT.

CDR3: CASSVIDQGNTEAFF. In DNA form, the CDR3 reads TGTGCCAGCAGCGTCATTGACCAGGGAAACACTGAAGCTTTCTTT. The J gene is TRBJ1-1, the V gene TRBV9; maybe TRBD1 (5 bases). Trimming took 2 bases from V and 2 from J, leaving 13 bases between them. Per germline, CDR1 SGDLS and CDR2 YYNGEE. CDR3 length equals 15 residues.

The genes are TRBV7-2 and TRBJ2-2, with 9 bases lining up with TRBD2. V trimming: 8 bases; J trimming: 3 bases; junction bases outside the gene matches: 4. This CDR3 region has 14 residues. Germline V lookup: CDR1 SGHTA, CDR2 FQGNSA. The CDR3 DNA follows: TGTGCCAGCGGATCTAGCGGGGACACCGGGGAGCTGTTTTTT. It is translated as CASGSSGDTGELFF.

This clone appeared a single time. The V call is TRBV11-3, the J call TRBJ1-1; no reliable D call. This CDR3 has 13 amino acids. V was trimmed by 5 bases and J by 8 bases, leaving 15 bases between them. CDR1 and CDR2 from the germline V gene are SGHNT and YENEEA. Written as DNA, the CDR3 is TGTGCCAGCAGCCTGGGCACAGAGACCGAAGCTTTCTTT. Its translation is CASSLGTETEAFF.

The CDR3 here is CASRRQGRLNTGELFF. CDR3 in DNA: TGTGCCAGTAGGAGACAGGGGCGACTGAACACCGGGGAGCTGTTTTTT. V and J are TRBV19 and TRBJ2-2; 8 bases map to TRBD1. Germline CDR1 and CDR2: LNHDA and SQIVND (reference sequence). This CDR3 contains 16 residues. The V segment lost 6 bases and the J segment 1 base; nucleotides outside the gene matches: 7.

This clone has more than one count but fewer than ten. The V and J genes are TRBV19 and TRBJ1-2; 7 bases match TRBD1. The CDR3 is 12 amino acids. From germline, CDR1 is LNHDA and CDR2 SQIVND (reference sequence). V shed 7 bases and J 6 bases; nucleotides not matched to a gene: 5. The CDR3 is CASNYRGNGYTF. In DNA form, the CDR3 reads TGTGCCAGTAATTACAGGGGAAATGGCTACACCTTC.

The V call is TRBV11-2, the J call TRBJ1-2; 7 bases are shared with TRBD1. The CDR3 sequence is 13 residues long. V lost 3 bases and J lost 5; bases outside the gene matches: 3. Germline-derived CDR1 and CDR2 are SGHAT and FQNNGV. CDR3 sequence (DNA): TGTGCCAGCAGCTTTGGACAGGTATATGGCTACACCTTC. Residues: CASSFGQVYGYTF.

The chain combines TRBV5-1 with TRBJ2-7; 7 bases are shared with TRBD1. V shed 0 bases, J shed 5 bases, and the junction held 8 bases outside the gene matches. The CDR3 has 15 residues. The germline V gene encodes CDR1 SGHRS and CDR2 YFSETQ. The CDR3 DNA reads TGCGCCAGCAGCTTGGATAAAGGGGGCGGAGACGAGCAGTACTTC. Translation gives CASSLDKGGGDEQYF.

The genes are TRBV5-6 and TRBJ2-1; D call uncertain. V lost 0 bases to trimming and J lost 16 bases, with 17 bases between them. CDR1 and CDR2 from the germline V gene are SGHDT and YYEEEE. This CDR3 is built from 13 residues. CDR3 DNA: TGTGCCAGCAGCTTGGGTTCAAGCTTGAGTTCCTTCTTC. Residues: CASSLGSSLSSFF.

The chain carries TRBV10-3 and TRBJ2-3; 9 bases map to TRBD1. The CDR3 is 14 residues long. V was clipped by 6 bases and J by 3 bases; unmatched bases: 4. Germline loops: CDR1 ENHRY, CDR2 SYGVKD. The CDR3 nucleotides read TGTGCCATCAGAAGGGGGACAGGGACAGATACGCAGTATTTT. Its protein is CAIRRGTGTDTQYF.

The chain combines TRBV19 with TRBJ1-1, with no clear D. This CDR3 region has 14 residues. V lost 3 bases to trimming and J lost 5 bases, with 13 bases between them. The germline V gene has CDR1 LNHDA and CDR2 SQIVND (reference sequence). CDR3 sequence: CASSISSGWTEAFF. The CDR3 bases are TGTGCCAGTAGTATCTCTAGTGGTTGGACTGAAGCTTTCTTT.

As to this clone: Germline and junction disagree at one end, which may indicate a read error. This chain links TRBV5-4 with TRBJ2-2; tentatively, D is TRBD2 (6 bases). Looked up from germline, CDR1 is SGHNT and CDR2 is YYREEE (reference sequence). The CDR3 spans 13 residues. The CDR3 DNA reads as TGTGCCAGCGGCTTTAGCGGAGGCGGGGAGCTGTTTTTT. Encoded protein: CASGFSGGGELFF.

The rearrangement links TRBV4-1 to TRBJ2-5; the match to TRBD2 covers 7 bases. Trimming removed 1 base from V and 5 bases from J; junction bases left unmatched: 10. Germline CDR1 and CDR2: MGHRA and YSYEKL. This CDR3 has 16 amino acids. The DNA for the CDR3 is TGCGCCAGCAGCCAAGGGGGCGGGAGTCTCCCGGAGACCCAGTACTTC. Translating gives CASSQGGGSLPETQYF.

The chain has TRBV11-2 and TRBJ2-7; 12 bases are shared with TRBD2. CDR1 and CDR2 from the germline V gene are SGHAT and FQNNGV. Trimming cost V 0 bases and J 8 bases; bases outside gene matches: 8. The CDR3 contains 16 residues. In nucleotides, the CDR3 is TGTGCCAGCAGCTTAGATCGGGCTAGCGGGGGGGCTAAGCAGTACTTC. Encoded protein: CASSLDRASGGAKQYF.

The chain uses TRBV28 and TRBJ1-1; maybe TRBD1 (6 bases). With 10 bases removed from V and 3 bases from J, the gap between germline ends came to 18 bases. Germline CDR1 and CDR2: MDHEN and SYDVKM. The CDR3 sequence is 14 residues long. The CDR3 loop reads CAILSRGAYTEAFF. DNA of the CDR3: TGTGCCATACTCAGTCGGGGGGCGTACACTGAAGCTTTCTTT.

The chain uses TRBV28 and TRBJ1-6, with D unclear. Germline CDR1 reads MDHEN; CDR2 reads SYDVKM. CDR3 length: 13 residues. Trimming removed 4 bases from V and 10 bases from J, with 11 bases in between. CDR3 region: CASSWASGSPLHF. DNA for the CDR3: TGTGCCAGCAGTTGGGCCAGCGGGTCACCCCTCCACTTT.

This chain joins TRBV5-1 and TRBJ1-4, with D uncertain. With 4 bases removed from V and 0 bases from J, the gap between germline ends came to 7 bases. There are 14 residues in the CDR3. Per the germline V gene, CDR1 is SGHRS and CDR2 is YFSETQ. The CDR3: CASSLQTTNEKLFF. The CDR3 DNA is TGCGCCAGCAGCCTACAGACAACTAATGAAAAACTGTTTTTT.

This clone has just a few counts. The chain combines TRBV19 with TRBJ2-7; 8 bases fit TRBD1. The CDR3 runs 13 residues. CDR1 and CDR2 from the germline V gene are LNHDA and SQIVND (reference sequence). Trimming cost V 4 bases and J 3 bases; bases outside gene matches: 2. This CDR3 reads CASSSGQGYEQYF. The CDR3 region has the DNA TGTGCCAGTAGTAGCGGACAGGGCTACGAGCAGTACTTC.

The chain employs TRBV11-2 and TRBJ1-2; maybe TRBD1 (5 bases). V was pared by 2 bases and J by 1 base, with 23 bases between. The CDR3 has 19 residues. Germline values: CDR1 SGHAT, CDR2 FQNNGV. CDR3 bases: TGTGCCAGCAGCTTAAGTGAGCTCTCCGTGACAGAAAATAACTATGGCTACACCTTC. Protein sequence: CASSLSELSVTENNYGYTF.

This chain links TRBV28 with TRBJ1-3; 10 bases match TRBD1. CDR3 length equals 15 residues. The V gene end was trimmed by 7 bases and the J gene end by 0 bases; junction bases not matched to a gene: 3. Germline V gene data show CDR1 as MDHEN and CDR2 as SYDVKM. The CDR3: CASIRTGGSGNTIYF. DNA of the CDR3: TGTGCCAGCATCAGGACAGGGGGCTCTGGAAACACCATATATTTT.

DNA of the CDR3: TGTGCCAGCAAGAGGACAGGGGGCGAATCACCCCTCCACTTT. Its protein product is CASKRTGGESPLHF. The chain couples TRBV2 to TRBJ1-6; 11 bases match TRBD1. CDR1 is SNHLY, CDR2 FYNNEI, per germline. The CDR3 sequence is 14 residues long. Trimming removed 7 bases from V and 10 bases from J; junction bases left unmatched: 6.

The chain combines TRBV2 with TRBJ2-3, with a tentative D call TRBD1 (5 bases). CDR1 and CDR2 (germline): SNHLY, FYNNEI. V lost 6 bases and J lost 4, with 14 bases in between. This CDR3 region has 14 residues. The CDR3 region has the DNA TGTGCCAGCAGATTCGGACAAACTCCAGATACGCAGTATTTT. It codes for CASRFGQTPDTQYF.

The chain combines TRBV3-1 (or the pseudogene TRBV3-2) with TRBJ2-1; 7 nucleotides line up with TRBD2. This CDR3 is 16 amino acids long. Unmatched junction bases numbered 11, after V lost 1 base and J lost 8 bases. Germline V gives CDR1 LGHDT, CDR2 YNNKEL (reference sequence). Here the CDR3 DNA reads TGTGCCAGCAGCCAAGCTACGAGCGGGACGTTGTATGAGCAGTTCTTC. It is translated as CASSQATSGTLYEQFF.

V is TRBV3-1 (or the pseudogene TRBV3-2) and J is TRBJ1-6; TRBD1 matches 7 bases. The junction had 7 bases not matched to a gene; V was cut back by 4 bases and J by 13 bases. CDR3 size: 13 residues. Germline V gives CDR1 LGHDT, CDR2 YNNKEL (reference sequence). CDR3 nucleotides: TGTGCCAGCAGCCTGGGACAGAAGGGGCCCCTCCACTTT. Its translation: CASSLGQKGPLHF.

The V gene is TRBV9, the J gene TRBJ2-3; TRBD2 agrees at 11 bases. Germline V CDR1 and CDR2: SGDLS, YYNGEE. V was pared by 4 bases and J by 5 bases, with 9 bases of the junction left unmatched. The CDR3 consists of 16 residues. Here the CDR3 DNA reads TGTGCCAGCAGCACCTCTAGCGGGGGGAGTGTAGATACGCAGTATTTT. Residues: CASSTSSGGSVDTQYF.